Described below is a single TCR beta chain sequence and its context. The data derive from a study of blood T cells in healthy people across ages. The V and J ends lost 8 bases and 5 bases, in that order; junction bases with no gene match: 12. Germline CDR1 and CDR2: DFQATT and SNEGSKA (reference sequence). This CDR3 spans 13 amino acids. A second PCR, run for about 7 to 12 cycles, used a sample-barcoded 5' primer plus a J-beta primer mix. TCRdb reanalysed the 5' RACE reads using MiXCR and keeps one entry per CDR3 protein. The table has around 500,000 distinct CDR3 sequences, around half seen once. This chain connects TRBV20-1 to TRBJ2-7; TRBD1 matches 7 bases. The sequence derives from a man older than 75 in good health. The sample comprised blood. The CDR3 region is CSPHRGGLHEQYF. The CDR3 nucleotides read TGCAGTCCACACAGGGGCGGACTCCACGAGCAGTACTTC.